These 21 T cell receptor beta chains were all obtained from the same sample, sequenced in a study of cytomegalovirus exposure and HLA in healthy donors. Vbeta (60) and Jbeta (13) primers were used in the PCR. Using immunoSEQ multiplex PCR, the repertoire was profiled, and TCRdb retains in-frame clones only, with some absent. The table includes more than 150,000 clones, 77% detected once. What was sequenced was PBMCs. Every receptor here comes from a man younger than 35 in good health and CMV-seronegative.

Here the CDR3 reads CASSEFQGAEYGYTF. CDR3 nucleotide sequence: TGTGCCAGCAGCGAATTCCAGGGGGCCGAATATGGCTACACCTTC. V usage is TRBV9 and J usage is TRBJ1-2; TRBD1 aligns across 8 bases. The germline CDR1 and CDR2 sequences are SGDLS and YYNGEE. The ends lost 3 bases at V and 5 bases at J; junction bases unmatched: 9. This CDR3 comprises 15 residues.

The chain employs TRBV6-6 and TRBJ2-7; no clear D. V dropped 2 bases and J dropped 6 bases, with 14 bases sitting between them. This CDR3 has 14 amino acids. Germline CDR1 reads MNHNY; CDR2 reads SVGAGI (reference sequence). The CDR3 here is CASSYPGADGEQYF. In DNA form, the CDR3 reads TGTGCCAGCAGTTACCCAGGTGCCGACGGCGAGCAGTACTTC.

V usage is TRBV6-6 and J usage is TRBJ1-1, with TRBD1 identical over 7 bases. Germline-derived CDR1 and CDR2 are MNHNY and SVGAGI (reference sequence). V lost 4 bases to trimming and J lost 0 bases; unmatched junction nucleotides: 2. The CDR3 consists of 14 residues. The CDR3 bases are TGTGCCAGCAGTTCCGGGACAGTGAACACTGAAGCTTTCTTT. As protein: CASSSGTVNTEAFF.

The chain is built from TRBV5-1 and TRBJ2-5; the D gene is possibly TRBD1 (6 bases). Trimming took off 4 bases at V and 5 bases at J, with 18 bases between the two ends. The CDR3 has 15 residues. Germline V lookup: CDR1 SGHRS, CDR2 YFSETQ. The CDR3 DNA sequence: TGCGCCAGCAGCCCCTTACCAGGGGTCGGGGAGACCCAGTACTTC. Protein sequence: CASSPLPGVGETQYF.

The genes are TRBV28 and TRBJ2-3, with D uncertain. The CDR3 has 14 amino acids. V dropped 6 bases and J dropped 2 bases, with 12 bases sitting between them. Looked up from germline, CDR1 is MDHEN and CDR2 is SYDVKM. The CDR3 region has the DNA TGTGCCAGCAGCACAAATGGGCACACAGATACGCAGTATTTT. Translation: CASSTNGHTDTQYF.

This clone appeared a few times. This chain uses TRBV7-9 with TRBJ2-3; D ambiguous. This CDR3 contains 14 residues. With 3 bases removed from V and 4 bases from J, the gap between germline ends came to 11 bases. Germline-derived CDR1 and CDR2 are SEHNR and FQNEAQ (reference sequence). This CDR3 is CASSFRRDSDTQYF. The CDR3 nucleotides read TGTGCCAGCAGCTTCCGGAGAGACTCAGATACGCAGTATTTT.

In its sample, this clone was seen a few times. The chain is built from TRBV7-8 and TRBJ2-7; a weak D match, TRBD1 (6 bases). The CDR3 runs to 13 residues. V lost 5 bases and J 3 bases, leaving 11 bases between the germline ends. Looked up from germline, CDR1 is SGHVS and CDR2 is FQNEAQ. The CDR3 is CASSHRAGYEQYF. The DNA for the CDR3 is TGTGCCAGCAGCCACAGGGCGGGCTACGAGCAGTACTTC.

This clone was counted a few times. The V and J genes are TRBV4-2 and TRBJ1-2, with 7 bases that match TRBD1. The CDR3 totals 15 residues. Germline CDR1 is LGHNA and CDR2 is YNFKEQ. V lost 1 base, J lost 8 bases, and 10 bases stayed unmatched. Written as DNA, the CDR3 is TGTGCCAGCAGCCAAGCAGGGGGAGACCTTTGGGGCTACACCTTC. This translates into CASSQAGGDLWGYTF.

This clone was counted between two and nine times. Relative to the germline gene, one junction end is altered; a read error may explain this. The V gene is TRBV19, the J gene TRBJ1-2, with a weak D call TRBD1 (5 bases). The CDR3 has 13 residues. CDR1 LNHDA and CDR2 SQIVND come from the germline V gene (reference sequence). The CDR3 reads CASSIEKGFGYPF. CDR3 nucleotides: TGTGCCAGTAGTATAGAGAAGGGGTTTGGCTACCCCTTC.

This chain uses TRBV4-3 with TRBJ1-2; TRBD1 is a possible D gene (6 bases). V lost 0 bases, J lost 4 bases, and 21 bases lay in between. Per germline, CDR1 LGHNA and CDR2 YSLEER. This CDR3 is 18 amino acids long. The chain's CDR3 is CASSQELIQGFVRYGYTF. The CDR3, as DNA: TGCGCCAGCAGCCAAGAACTAATCCAGGGGTTCGTACGCTATGGCTACACCTTC.

This chain links TRBV2 with TRBJ2-7; tentative D call: TRBD1 (6 bases). The germline CDR1 and CDR2 sequences are SNHLY and FYNNEI. Trimming cost V 7 bases and J 0 bases, with 16 bases left between them. There are 15 residues in the CDR3. CDR3 sequence reads: CASTRQATSSYEQYF. Here the CDR3 DNA reads TGTGCCAGCACGAGACAGGCGACAAGCTCCTACGAGCAGTACTTC.

This clone was detected a few times. This rearrangement joins TRBV7-8 to TRBJ1-2; 9 bases line up with TRBD1. The CDR3 is 15 residues long. The germline gives CDR1 SGHVS, CDR2 FQNEAQ. V was clipped by 2 bases and J by 6 bases; unmatched bases: 7. This chain's CDR3 is CASSLLQGARDGYTF. In DNA, the CDR3 is TGTGCCAGCAGCTTACTACAGGGGGCGCGAGATGGCTACACCTTC.

The chain combines TRBV2 with TRBJ2-1, with 8 bases lining up with TRBD2. The germline V gene has CDR1 SNHLY and CDR2 FYNNEI. CDR3 length equals 15 residues. With 3 bases clipped from V and 6 bases from J, the junction kept 7 bases outside the gene matches. CDR3 amino acids: CASSEGGGSPNEQFF. CDR3 DNA: TGTGCCAGCAGTGAGGGCGGGGGGTCACCCAATGAGCAGTTCTTC.

Here the CDR3 reads CASSQAWGRVHQPQHF. Here the CDR3 DNA reads TGCGCCAGCAGCCAAGCGTGGGGGAGGGTCCATCAGCCCCAGCATTTT. The gene calls are TRBV4-3 and TRBJ1-5, with a tentative D call TRBD1 (5 bases). The V and J ends lost 1 base and 5 bases respectively, with 15 bases between them. Germline CDR1 reads LGHNA; CDR2 reads YSLEER. This CDR3 spans 16 amino acids.

The chain has TRBV20-1 and TRBJ2-5; D gene unclear. V dropped 1 base and J dropped 11 bases, with 11 bases sitting between them. The CDR3 is made up of 11 amino acids. Germline CDR1 DFQATT, CDR2 SNEGSKA (reference sequence). The CDR3 region is CSARVAPLQYF. CDR3 DNA sequence: TGCAGTGCTAGAGTAGCCCCCCTTCAGTACTTC.

The genes are TRBV18 and TRBJ2-1, with D unclear. With 2 bases removed from V and 9 bases from J, the gap between germline ends came to 5 bases. The CDR3 is made up of 11 amino acids. Per the germline V gene, CDR1 is KGHSH and CDR2 is LQKENI. CDR3 DNA: TGTGCCAGCTCACCATCAGGTGAGCAGTTCTTC. It yields the protein CASSPSGEQFF.

This clone was seen a few times. The chain has TRBV9 and TRBJ2-7; TRBD1 matches 7 bases. Per germline, CDR1 SGDLS and CDR2 YYNGEE. The V segment lost 0 bases and the J segment 3 bases; nucleotides outside the gene matches: 3. CDR3 length: 14 residues. CDR3 nucleotide sequence: TGTGCCAGCAGCGTAGGGCAGGGGGACTACGAGCAGTACTTC. This translates into CASSVGQGDYEQYF.

The V and J genes are TRBV7-2 and TRBJ2-3; 8 positions match TRBD2. The CDR3 is made up of 14 amino acids. Germline V gene lookup returns CDR1 SGHTA and CDR2 FQGNSA. Trimming removed 5 bases from V and 7 bases from J; junction bases left unmatched: 8. In DNA, the CDR3 is TGTGCCAGCAGCGCCGGACTAGCTAGGCATACGCAGTATTTT. This codes for CASSAGLARHTQYF.

The genes are TRBV12-5 and TRBJ2-1; D might be TRBD2 (5 bases). The germline gives CDR1 LGHNT, CDR2 FRNRAP. With 0 bases removed from V and 9 bases from J, the gap between germline ends came to 15 bases. This CDR3 is 15 amino acids long. CDR3 bases: TGTGCTAGTGGTTTGGTACGAGGGTCTCATGGTGAGCAGTTCTTC. It encodes CASGLVRGSHGEQFF. The complete variable domain, with remaining parts taken from reference TRBV12-5 and TRBJ2-1, reads DARVTQTPRHKVTEMGQEVTMRCQPILGHNTVFWYRQTMMQGLELLAYFRNRAPLDDSGMPKDRFSAEMPDATLATLKIQPSEPRDSAVYFCASGLVRGSHGEQFFGPGTRLTVL.

The chain recombines TRBV29-1 with TRBJ2-7, with TRBD2 matching 8 bases. The V gene end was trimmed by 7 bases and the J gene end by 5 bases; junction bases not matched to a gene: 4. Per the germline V gene, CDR1 is SQVTM and CDR2 is ANQGSEA. The CDR3 loop spans 11 amino acids. CDR3 sequence reads: CSGREGNEQYF. The DNA for the CDR3 is TGCAGCGGCCGGGAGGGGAACGAGCAGTACTTC.

The chain joins TRBV2 to TRBJ2-1; 10 bases line up with TRBD2. The CDR3 runs 16 residues. V shed 5 bases and J 8 bases; nucleotides not matched to a gene: 12. Looked up from germline, CDR1 is SNHLY and CDR2 is FYNNEI. CDR3 amino acids: CASSWIGLAGDHEQFF. In DNA, the CDR3 is TGTGCCAGCAGTTGGATCGGGCTAGCGGGGGACCATGAGCAGTTCTTC. Combining the CDR3 with reference TRBV2 and TRBJ2-1 gives the whole variable domain EPEVTQTPSHQVTQMGQEVILRCVPISNHLYFYWYRQILGQKVEFLVSFYNNEISEKSEIFDDQFSVERPDGSNFTLKIRSTKLEDSAMYFCASSWIGLAGDHEQFFGPGTRLTVL.